The rows below give T cell receptor beta chains drawn from one sample of a study of T cell responses to AZD1222 COVID-19 vaccine. Sequenced by immunoSEQ multiplex PCR; TCRdb stores in-frame clones only, minus some. The sample holds tens of thousands of clones; 85% to 90% are singletons and the top ten take approximately 10%. This material consisted of peripheral blood, taken on day 0 of MenACWY control vaccination. All receptors derive from an adult in good health. The CDR3 runs from the conserved cysteine through the conserved F or W. The order of the fields is D gene, V gene, J gene, clone size, CDR3 DNA, CDR3 protein. D genes are given only for firm matches. Rows give clone size only sometimes, using once, few, many, or a class for an expanded clone.

.,TRBV7-8,TRBJ1-5,.,TGTGCCAGCAGGTTAGGAGCGGGCAATCAGCCCCAGCATTTT,CASRLGAGNQPQHF
TRBD1,TRBV3-1/TRBV3-2,TRBJ1-1,.,TGTGCCAGCAGTTTGACAGGGGACACTGAAGCTTTCTTT,CASSLTGDTEAFF
.,TRBV30,TRBJ1-4,.,TGTGCCTGGAGTCGGTCGCAAATCGAAAAACTGTTTTTT,CAWSRSQIEKLFF
.,TRBV7-3,TRBJ2-3,once,TGTGCCAGCAGCCCGACCCAAGATACGCAGTATTTT,CASSPTQDTQYF
.,TRBV6-4,TRBJ2-3,.,TGTGCCAGCAGTCCAGGGGGGACTTCAGATACGCAGTATTTT,CASSPGGTSDTQYF
TRBD2,TRBV6-5,TRBJ2-3,.,TGTGCCAGCAGTATTCAAGCGGGGTTAACAGATACGCAGTATTTT,CASSIQAGLTDTQYF
.,TRBV7-9,TRBJ1-4,.,TGTGCCAGCAGCTTAGGGTCACTAACTAATGAAAAACTGTTTTTT,CASSLGSLTNEKLFF
.,TRBV7-3,TRBJ2-5,once,TGTGCCAGCAGCTCCACGGGGGGCTTACAAGAGACCCAGTACTTC,CASSSTGGLQETQYF
.,TRBV5-1,TRBJ1-4,.,TGCGCCAGCAGCTTGGCGGGCAGTTTAAGAGAAAAACTGTTTTTT,CASSLAGSLREKLFF
.,TRBV5-6,TRBJ1-6,.,TGTGCCAGCAGCTTGAAGGGTGGAGGGGCCCGTGGTTCACCCCTCCACTTT,CASSLKGGGARGSPLHF
.,TRBV27,TRBJ1-5,.,TGTGCCAGCAGTTTAACCTACTCGACCCTAGGGGATCAGCCCCAGCATTTT,CASSLTYSTLGDQPQHF
TRBD1,TRBV5-1,TRBJ1-3,.,TGCGCCAGCAGCCAGGGACAGGGGGCATCAGGAAACACCATATATTTT,CASSQGQGASGNTIYF
.,TRBV11-1,TRBJ1-1,.,TGTGCCAGCAGCTTGATTAGGACTGAAGCTTTCTTT,CASSLIRTEAFF
TRBD1,TRBV6-5,TRBJ2-7,.,TGTGCCAGCAGTCAGGACAGGGGGTTTGTGTACGAGCAGTACTTC,CASSQDRGFVYEQYF
TRBD1,TRBV5-1,TRBJ2-1,.,TGCGCCAGGCAGCTTGGGGGACAGGGGGATAACAATGAGCAGTTCTTC,CARQLGGQGDNNEQFF
.,TRBV13,TRBJ2-1,once,TGTGCCAGCAGCCTGAAACCAAACAATGAGCAGTTCTTC,CASSLKPNNEQFF
.,TRBV12-3/TRBV12-4,TRBJ2-7,once,TGTGCCAGCAGTCCGACGAGGGCGGTGCAGTACTTC,CASSPTRAVQYF
.,TRBV30,TRBJ1-5,.,TGTGCCTGGAGTGTAGACTCTTATCAGCCCCAGCATTTT,CAWSVDSYQPQHF